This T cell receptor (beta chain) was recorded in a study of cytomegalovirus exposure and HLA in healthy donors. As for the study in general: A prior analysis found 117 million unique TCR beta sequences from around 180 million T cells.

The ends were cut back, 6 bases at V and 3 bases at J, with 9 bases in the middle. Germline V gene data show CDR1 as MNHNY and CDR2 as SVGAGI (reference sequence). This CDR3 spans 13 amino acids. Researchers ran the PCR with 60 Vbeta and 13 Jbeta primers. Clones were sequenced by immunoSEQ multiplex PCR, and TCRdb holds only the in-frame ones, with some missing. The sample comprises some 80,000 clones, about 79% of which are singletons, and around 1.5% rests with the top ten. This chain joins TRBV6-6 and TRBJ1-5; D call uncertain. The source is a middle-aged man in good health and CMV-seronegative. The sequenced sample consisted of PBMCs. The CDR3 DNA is TGTGCCAGCAGGGCAGATATCAATCAGCCCCAGCATTTT. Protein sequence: CASRADINQPQHF.